This entry features one T cell receptor beta chain sequence. Antigen specificity is unknown. V lost 5 bases and J 1 base, leaving 11 bases between the germline ends. The CDR3 length is 14 residues. Germline V gives CDR1 SGHNT, CDR2 YENEEA. The source of the sample is a study of cytomegalovirus exposure and HLA in healthy donors. Background on the study: Under 90% of 300 to 450 genotyped donors fell in the Caucasian-associated ancestry cluster.

The PCR employed 60 Vbeta primers together with 13 Jbeta primers. As processed by the authors: Unique TCR beta chains numbered 80 million to 95 million in a later analysis, with around 10 million shared. Sequencing used immunoSEQ multiplex PCR; TCRdb keeps in-frame clones, though not all of them. V, J and clone size reflect that table, while D and trimming were determined from the DNA. The profile shows more than 80,000 clones, around 64% of them singletons. Study-wide results and caveats: A later analysis appeared to link common viral pathogens to several of the most significant clusters. Accurate prediction of HLA-A and HLA-B alleles (for most subjects) was reportedly achieved from TCR beta sequences.

The material sequenced was PBMCs. This sequence was found in a man between 60 and 75 years old in good health and CMV-seronegative. The chain carries TRBV11-3 and TRBJ1-1; possibly TRBD1 for D (6 bases). The CDR3 nucleotides read TGTGCCAGCAGCACCAGGGGCGGGAACACTGAAGCTTTCTTT. The encoded protein is CASSTRGGNTEAFF.